One and the same sample provided the 20 T cell receptor beta chains below, sequenced in a study of siplizumab effects on memory and regulatory T cells. Some clones are missing from TCRdb's copy, which holds only in-frame ones; the method was immunoSEQ multiplex PCR. Of tens of thousands of clones in the sample, about 87% were seen once. The material sequenced was Tregs sorted from blood. Receptors were obtained from a human donor in good health.

This chain's CDR3 is CASSSPAAAFYGYTF. CDR3 bases: TGTGCCAGCAGCTCCCCAGCGGCAGCATTCTATGGCTACACCTTC. This sequence joins TRBV7-2 and TRBJ1-2; D is ambiguous. Trimming removed 4 bases at V and 4 bases at J, with 16 bases between. CDR3 length equals 15 residues. Germline V gene lookup returns CDR1 SGHTA and CDR2 FQGNSA.

The rearrangement links TRBV5-5 to TRBJ1-2; perhaps TRBD1 as D (5 bases). The CDR3 spans 13 residues. V lost 5 bases and J lost 4, with 12 bases in between. Germline lookup yields CDR1 SGHKS and CDR2 YYEKEE (reference sequence). The chain's CDR3 is CASSSGSPYGYTF. DNA of the CDR3: TGTGCCAGCAGTTCAGGGTCGCCCTATGGCTACACCTTC.

This sequence joins TRBV7-9 and TRBJ1-3; unclear D gene. Germline CDR1 SEHNR, CDR2 FQNEAQ (reference sequence). V was pared by 1 base and J by 0 bases, with 10 bases between. The CDR3 is 16 residues long. CDR3 loop: CASSLEPGTSGNTIYF. CDR3 DNA sequence: TGTGCCAGCAGCTTAGAACCGGGAACCTCTGGAAACACCATATATTTT.

The rearrangement links TRBV7-2 to TRBJ2-5; D is ambiguous. Deletions cut 4 bases from V and 2 bases from J, with 8 bases between. Per germline, CDR1 SGHTA and CDR2 FQGNSA. CDR3 length: 13 amino acids. CDR3 coding DNA: TGTGCCAGCAGCTCACCAATGCAAGAGACCCAGTACTTC. Its translation is CASSSPMQETQYF.

Here the CDR3 reads CASSFMNSPLHF. The CDR3 nucleotides are TGTGCCAGCAGCTTTATGAATTCACCCCTCCACTTT. The chain uses TRBV5-5 and TRBJ1-6, with D hard to call. Germline values: CDR1 SGHKS, CDR2 YYEKEE (reference sequence). V gave up 2 bases and J gave up 7 bases, with 4 bases separating them. This CDR3 is 12 amino acids long. Based on the CDR3 plus reference TRBV5-5 and TRBJ1-6, the full variable domain is DAGVTQSPTHLIKTRGQQVTLRCSPISGHKSVSWYQQVLGQGPQFIFQYYEKEERGRGNFPDRFSARQFPNYSSELNVNALLLGDSALYLCASSFMNSPLHFGNGTRLTVT.

V gene TRBV4-1 combines with J gene TRBJ1-6; D remains unclear. This CDR3 comprises 16 residues. Germline CDR1 reads MGHRA; CDR2 reads YSYEKL. The ends were cut back, 0 bases at V and 3 bases at J, with 9 bases in the middle. The CDR3, as DNA: TGCGCCAGCAGCCAAGATACAGAGCTCTATAATTCACCCCTCCACTTT. Translating gives CASSQDTELYNSPLHF.

CDR3 sequence reads: CASMGSGEKLFF. The CDR3, as DNA: TGCGCCAGCATGGGGTCGGGTGAAAAACTGTTTTTT. V usage is TRBV5-1 and J usage is TRBJ1-4; no firm D call. Germline lookup yields CDR1 SGHRS and CDR2 YFSETQ. Trimming shortened V by 6 bases and J by 7 bases, and 10 bases separated the two germline ends. The CDR3 covers 12 residues.

The J gene is TRBJ1-1, the V gene TRBV27, with D uncertain. Trimming pared 2 bases from V and 1 base from J, leaving 8 bases between. The germline V gene has CDR1 MNHEY and CDR2 SMNVEV (reference sequence). This CDR3 region has 14 residues. The CDR3 here is CASSLLTGNTEAFF. The CDR3 nucleotides are TGTGCCAGCAGTTTACTGACTGGGAACACTGAAGCTTTCTTT.

The genes are TRBV19 and TRBJ2-2, with 9 bases fitting TRBD1. Looked up from germline, CDR1 is LNHDA and CDR2 is SQIVND (reference sequence). V was pared by 7 bases and J by 4 bases, with 7 bases of the junction left unmatched. The CDR3 loop spans 15 amino acids. The CDR3 region is CASTRDRAGTGELFF. The CDR3 DNA sequence: TGTGCCAGTACCAGGGACAGGGCAGGCACCGGGGAGCTGTTTTTT.

The chain is built from TRBV29-1 and TRBJ2-7, with TRBD2 as a possible D gene (5 bases). Trimming removed 5 bases from V and 2 bases from J, with 7 bases in between. Germline values: CDR1 SQVTM, CDR2 ANQGSEA. CDR3 length equals 11 residues. The CDR3 nucleotides read TGCAGCGTTTCCGGGGCCTACGAGCAGTACTTC. It translates to CSVSGAYEQYF.

The chain couples TRBV6-5 to TRBJ2-3; D call uncertain. The CDR3 extends over 13 amino acids. CDR1 is MNHEY, CDR2 SVGAGI, per germline. Trimming stripped 2 bases from V and 5 bases from J, with 8 bases between. CDR3 in amino acids: CASSYQDGDTQYF. DNA of the CDR3: TGTGCCAGCAGTTACCAGGATGGAGATACGCAGTATTTT.

The rearrangement uses TRBV5-1 and TRBJ2-3, with 8 bases identical to TRBD2. The length of the CDR3 is 15 residues. Germline lookup yields CDR1 SGHRS and CDR2 YFSETQ. Unmatched junction bases numbered 3, after V lost 1 base and J lost 2 bases. CDR3 DNA: TGCGCCAGCAGCTTGCTAGCGGGTTACACAGATACGCAGTATTTT. Translated: CASSLLAGYTDTQYF.

V usage is TRBV5-1 and J usage is TRBJ2-1, with 12 bases aligning to TRBD1. The CDR3 extends over 16 amino acids. V shed 0 bases and J 9 bases; nucleotides not matched to a gene: 7. Germline-derived CDR1 and CDR2 are SGHRS and YFSETQ. For the CDR3, the DNA is TGCGCCAGCAGCTTGGCCGGGACAGGGGGCAAGAGTGAGCAGTTCTTC. Protein sequence: CASSLAGTGGKSEQFF.

This chain uses TRBV7-2 with TRBJ2-3; a possible D gene is TRBD2 (6 bases). V dropped 4 bases and J dropped 2 bases, with 13 bases sitting between them. The CDR3 contains 15 residues. The germline V gene has CDR1 SGHTA and CDR2 FQGNSA. CDR3 nucleotide sequence: TGTGCCAGCAGCTCGAGGAGCGGGTACACAGATACGCAGTATTTT. Translation: CASSSRSGYTDTQYF.

V usage is TRBV15 and J usage is TRBJ2-7; D is unresolved. This CDR3 spans 15 amino acids. The germline gives CDR1 LNHNV, CDR2 YYDKDF (reference sequence). With 1 base removed from V and 0 bases from J, the gap between germline ends came to 10 bases. DNA for the CDR3: TGTGCCACCAGCAGAGCCGGCGGAAGCTCCTACGAGCAGTACTTC. Protein sequence: CATSRAGGSSYEQYF.

CDR3 sequence reads: CASSERGRGNTEAFF. For the CDR3, the DNA is TGTGCCAGCAGTGAAAGGGGCAGAGGGAACACTGAAGCTTTCTTT. V is TRBV6-4 and J is TRBJ1-1, with D possibly being TRBD1 (5 bases). The V end lost 3 bases, the J end lost 1 base, and 12 bases lay between the germline ends. Germline CDR1 reads MRHNA; CDR2 reads SNTAGT. This CDR3 region has 15 residues.

The J gene is TRBJ2-3, the V gene TRBV27; D is unresolved. Germline V gives CDR1 MNHEY, CDR2 SMNVEV (reference sequence). This CDR3 has 12 amino acids. V shed 7 bases and J shed 4 bases, with 9 bases lying between them. The CDR3 bases are TGTGCCAGCAAAAGTGGTGCAGATACGCAGTATTTT. Translating gives CASKSGADTQYF.

The CDR3: CASSRQGAPTDTQYF. The CDR3 nucleotides are TGTGCCAGCAGTAGGCAGGGGGCGCCTACAGATACGCAGTATTTT. This chain joins TRBV2 and TRBJ2-3; 8 nucleotides align to TRBD1. CDR1 is SNHLY and CDR2 is FYNNEI in the germline V gene. V lost 5 bases and J lost 3; bases outside the gene matches: 7. The CDR3 is made up of 15 amino acids.

The chain couples TRBV19 to TRBJ1-1; D unclear. The germline V gene encodes CDR1 LNHDA and CDR2 SQIVND (reference sequence). V was trimmed by 5 bases and J by 5 bases, leaving 15 bases between them. The CDR3 contains 14 residues. The CDR3 loop is CASSPTEALTEAFF. In DNA form, the CDR3 reads TGTGCCAGTAGTCCTACGGAGGCCCTTACTGAAGCTTTCTTT.

The V call is TRBV28, the J call TRBJ2-5; possible D gene TRBD2, 6 bases. Per the germline V gene, CDR1 is MDHEN and CDR2 is SYDVKM. This CDR3 region has 13 residues. The V and J ends lost 2 bases and 6 bases respectively, with 10 bases between them. The CDR3 is CASSLVAGQTQYF. In DNA form, the CDR3 reads TGTGCCAGCAGTTTAGTCGCGGGACAGACCCAGTACTTC.